One sample yielded the 20 T cell receptor beta chains listed below, sequenced in a study of blood T cells in healthy people across ages. A J-beta primer mix and a sample-barcoded 5' primer were used in a second PCR of about 7 to 11 cycles. TCRdb independently ran MiXCR on the 5' RACE reads; one entry per CDR3 protein. The data show 850,000 to 1,000,000 distinct CDR3 sequences, about 48% seen once. The sequencing sample was made of blood. The receptors here all came from a man aged 30 to 39 in good health.

This clonotype was observed a few times. The J gene is TRBJ1-5, the V gene TRBV15, with TRBD1 matching 7 bases. The germline V gene encodes CDR1 LNHNV and CDR2 YYDKDF (reference sequence). This CDR3 comprises 16 residues. V was clipped by 0 bases and J by 5 bases; unmatched bases: 7. The CDR3 sequence is CATSREGGGEHQPQHF. In DNA form, the CDR3 reads TGTGCCACCAGCAGAGAAGGAGGGGGCGAGCATCAGCCCCAGCATTTT.

This clonotype was counted ten times or more. The chain is built from TRBV7-2 and TRBJ1-2; unclear D gene. Per the germline V gene, CDR1 is SGHTA and CDR2 is FQGNSA. V was pared by 1 base and J by 4 bases, with 4 bases between. CDR3 length: 12 amino acids. The CDR3 DNA reads as TGTGCCAGCAGCTTAGACACCTATGGCTACACCTTC. Its protein is CASSLDTYGYTF.

This clonotype was found a few times. This chain uses TRBV3-1 with TRBJ2-7; weak D call: TRBD1 (5 bases). Germline V gives CDR1 LGHDT, CDR2 YNNKEL (reference sequence). Trimming took 4 bases from V and 9 from J, leaving 16 bases between them. There are 13 residues in the CDR3. In DNA form, the CDR3 reads TGTGCCAGCAGCCCTTCACCAAACACAGGGCAGTACTTC. It is translated as CASSPSPNTGQYF.

The rearrangement links TRBV7-2 to TRBJ2-7; 9 bases align to TRBD2. The CDR3 is 14 amino acids. V shed 4 bases, J shed 7 bases, and the junction held 8 bases outside the gene matches. Germline CDR1 and CDR2: SGHTA and FQGNSA. CDR3 nucleotides: TGTGCCAGCAGCTGGCGACTAGCGGCGGGAGAGCAGTACTTC. Encoded protein: CASSWRLAAGEQYF.

The chain links TRBV7-8 to TRBJ1-5; D unresolved. Trimming shortened V by 2 bases and J by 0 bases, and 11 bases separated the two germline ends. The CDR3 consists of 16 residues. Germline V CDR1 and CDR2: SGHVS, FQNEAQ. In DNA, the CDR3 is TGTGCCAGCAGCTTAAGGGAGTTAAATAGCAATCAGCCCCAGCATTTT. Protein product: CASSLRELNSNQPQHF.

The chain recombines TRBV6-5 with TRBJ2-1; tentatively, D is TRBD2 (6 bases). There are 14 residues in the CDR3. V shed 5 bases and J shed 4 bases, with 12 bases lying between them. Germline CDR1 is MNHEY and CDR2 is SVGAGI. CDR3 in DNA: TGTGCCAGCAGTATCATAGCGGATTACAATGAGCAGTTCTTC. This gives the protein CASSIIADYNEQFF.

V gene TRBV20-1 combines with J gene TRBJ1-3; no definite D call. Per the germline V gene, CDR1 is DFQATT and CDR2 is SNEGSKA (reference sequence). This CDR3 spans 15 amino acids. V was shortened by 3 bases and J by 0 bases, with 12 bases between the two germline ends. The CDR3 reads CSARDGAGSGNTIYF. The DNA for the CDR3 is TGCAGTGCTAGGGATGGAGCGGGCTCTGGAAACACCATATATTTT.

The chain's CDR3 is CAITPGAHNEQFF. The CDR3 region has the DNA TGTGCCATCACCCCGGGGGCCCACAATGAGCAGTTCTTC. The chain couples TRBV10-3 to TRBJ2-1; D tentatively fits TRBD1 or TRBD2 (6 bases each). The ends were cut back, 7 bases at V and 5 bases at J, with 12 bases in the middle. The CDR3 sequence is 13 residues long. Germline V gene sequence: CDR1 ENHRY, CDR2 SYGVKD.

The CDR3 spells CASSSTVGRTDTQYF. DNA for the CDR3: TGTGCCAGCAGCTCCACCGTAGGTCGCACAGATACGCAGTATTTT. The gene calls are TRBV11-2 and TRBJ2-3; D is uncertain. V was clipped by 4 bases and J by 1 base, with 12 bases between them. The CDR3 covers 15 residues. Germline lookup yields CDR1 SGHAT and CDR2 FQNNGV.

V is TRBV7-9 and J is TRBJ2-4; D possibly corresponds to TRBD2 (5 bases). Matching the DNA end better, TRBJ2-7 makes the J call doubtful. The CDR3 totals 14 residues. From germline, CDR1 is SEHNR and CDR2 FQNEAQ (reference sequence). CDR3: CASSFRTGIYEQYF. The CDR3 coding sequence is TGTGCCAGCAGCTTTCGAACGGGGATTTACGAGCAGTACTTC.

This clonotype was counted many times. The V and J genes are TRBV11-1 and TRBJ1-2, with D perhaps TRBD1 (6 bases). CDR3 length equals 14 residues. With 0 bases removed from V and 6 bases from J, the gap between germline ends came to 11 bases. Germline values: CDR1 SGHAT, CDR2 FQDESV (reference sequence). CDR3 sequence: CASSLAQGSHGYTF. CDR3 sequence (DNA): TGTGCCAGCAGCTTAGCGCAGGGGTCGCATGGCTACACCTTC.

This clonotype was picked up a small number of times. The chain is built from TRBV13 and TRBJ2-3, with 8 positions matching TRBD2. Germline loops: CDR1 PRHDT, CDR2 FYEKMQ (reference sequence). V shed 8 bases and J 5 bases; nucleotides not matched to a gene: 12. The CDR3 length is 15 residues. The CDR3 coding sequence is TGTGCCAGCGAGGACGGGGGGGCCTTTGAAGATACGCAGTATTTT. Protein: CASEDGGAFEDTQYF.

The V gene is TRBV5-5, the J gene TRBJ1-5, with D perhaps TRBD1 (6 bases). There are 15 residues in the CDR3. The germline V gene encodes CDR1 SGHKS and CDR2 YYEKEE (reference sequence). Trimming shortened V by 7 bases and J by 7 bases, and 21 bases separated the two germline ends. DNA for the CDR3: TGTGCCAGCTGCCCCGATTGGGACATTCGACAGCCCCAGCATTTT. It specifies CASCPDWDIRQPQHF. The full variable domain, with the rest looked up from reference TRBV5-5 and TRBJ1-5, is DAGVTQSPTHLIKTRGQQVTLRCSPISGHKSVSWYQQVLGQGPQFIFQYYEKEERGRGNFPDRFSARQFPNYSSELNVNALLLGDSALYLCASCPDWDIRQPQHFGDGTRLSIL.

This chain connects TRBV5-1 to TRBJ2-1; D possibly corresponds to TRBD2 (6 bases). CDR3 length: 16 amino acids. Germline values: CDR1 SGHRS, CDR2 YFSETQ. With 3 bases removed from V and 0 bases from J, the gap between germline ends came to 13 bases. For the CDR3, the DNA is TGCGCCAGCAGCTGGGGACTTGGGAGCTCCTACAATGAGCAGTTCTTC. It translates to CASSWGLGSSYNEQFF.

In its sample, this clonotype was seen a few times. This chain connects TRBV11-1 to TRBJ2-1; D remains ambiguous. The CDR3 totals 15 residues. Trimming stripped 7 bases from V and 5 bases from J, with 18 bases between. Germline CDR1 is SGHAT and CDR2 is FQDESV (reference sequence). The DNA for the CDR3 is TGTGCCAGCACCCTTAAGGGCGGAACTGACAATGAGCAGTTCTTC. It yields the protein CASTLKGGTDNEQFF.

This clonotype was picked up many times. Possible read error: a much larger clone is one base away. This chain links TRBV5-1 with TRBJ2-5; TRBD2 might be the D (6 bases). CDR3 length equals 14 residues. Germline loops: CDR1 SGHRS, CDR2 YFSETQ. The ends were cut back, 4 bases at V and 0 bases at J, with 10 bases in the middle. The CDR3 protein is CASSVEGNQETQYF. For the CDR3, the DNA is TGCGCCAGCAGCGTGGAGGGGAACCAAGAGACCCAGTACTTC. The whole variable domain, filled in from reference TRBV5-1 and TRBJ2-5, reads KAGVTQTPRYLIKTRGQQVTLSCSPISGHRSVSWYQQTPGQGLQFLFEYFSETQRNKGNFPGRFSGRQFSNSRSEMNVSTLELGDSALYLCASSVEGNQETQYFGPGTRLLVL.

This clonotype has ten or more counts. The chain recombines TRBV5-5 with TRBJ2-3, with D uncertain. Germline values: CDR1 SGHKS, CDR2 YYEKEE (reference sequence). V lost 4 bases, J lost 6 bases, and 9 bases lay in between. The CDR3 spans 12 residues. CDR3 loop: CASSHDTDTQYF. CDR3 sequence (DNA): TGTGCCAGCAGCCACGACACGGATACGCAGTATTTT.

The chain links TRBV29-1 to TRBJ2-7, with D maybe TRBD1 (6 bases). The V gene's germline CDR1 is SQVTM and CDR2 ANQGSEA. The CDR3 contains 14 residues. Deletions cut 6 bases from V and 3 bases from J, with 18 bases between. The CDR3 region has the DNA TGCAGCGTAGATTTACAGGGTAATGGCTACGAGCAGTACTTC. Its translation is CSVDLQGNGYEQYF.

This rearrangement joins TRBV6-6 to TRBJ2-3, with TRBD2 as a possible D gene (5 bases). V was shortened by 7 bases and J by 1 base, with 15 bases between the two germline ends. This CDR3 spans 15 amino acids. In germline, CDR1 is MNHNY, CDR2 SVGAGI (reference sequence). The CDR3 region has the DNA TGTGCCAGCACCACGGTTGTCGGGGGCACAGATACGCAGTATTTT. Translation gives CASTTVVGGTDTQYF.

CDR3 bases: TGCGCCAGCAGCTCTACTAGCGGGGGGGTCCACAATGAGCAGTTCTTC. Residues: CASSSTSGGVHNEQFF. V gene TRBV5-1 combines with J gene TRBJ2-1; the match to TRBD2 covers 13 bases. The germline CDR1 and CDR2 sequences are SGHRS and YFSETQ. The CDR3 spans 16 residues. V shed 3 bases, J shed 5 bases, and the junction held 5 bases outside the gene matches.